One sample yielded the 8 T cell receptor beta chains listed below, sequenced in a study of technical replicates of blood from four donors. TCRdb keeps only in-frame clones here, not all; method: immunoSEQ multiplex PCR. The table includes about 83,000 clones, about 90% detected once. Sequencing was performed on T cells isolated from PBMCs. The origin of the receptors is a human donor in good health.

This clone was recorded once. This chain uses TRBV7-9 with TRBJ1-1; TRBD1 might be the D (5 bases). Trimming took off 1 base at V and 0 bases at J, with 9 bases between the two ends. This CDR3 region has 15 residues. Looked up from germline, CDR1 is SEHNR and CDR2 is FQNEAQ (reference sequence). The CDR3 DNA reads as TGTGCCAGCAGCTTAGGTCAGGGTCTGAACACTGAAGCTTTCTTT. It specifies CASSLGQGLNTEAFF.

The chain has TRBV29-1 and TRBJ1-2, with D perhaps matching TRBD1 (6 bases). V shed 6 bases and J shed 8 bases, with 10 bases lying between them. This CDR3 has 10 amino acids. Germline V lookup: CDR1 SQVTM, CDR2 ANQGSEA. Written as DNA, the CDR3 is TGCAGCGTGAACAGGGTCGGCTACACCTTC. Translated, it gives CSVNRVGYTF. Based on the CDR3 plus reference TRBV29-1 and TRBJ1-2, the full variable domain is SAVISQKPSRDICQRGTSLTIQCQVDSQVTMMFWYRQQPGQSLTLIATANQGSEATYESGFVIDKFPISRPNLTFSTLTVSNMSPEDSSIYLCSVNRVGYTFGSGTRLTVV.

This chain joins TRBV13 and TRBJ2-7; D remains unclear. This CDR3 has 20 amino acids. V shed 1 base and J shed 5 bases, with 30 bases lying between them. Germline V gene data show CDR1 as PRHDT and CDR2 as FYEKMQ (reference sequence). CDR3 residues: CASSLVSRLSGLVSGNEQYF. CDR3 DNA: TGTGCCAGCAGCTTAGTGTCCCGGTTGTCCGGGTTGGTGTCGGGTAACGAGCAGTACTTC.

The rearrangement joins TRBV5-1 to TRBJ2-7; maybe TRBD2 (5 bases). V lost 5 bases, J lost 0 bases, and 15 bases lay in between. Germline lookup yields CDR1 SGHRS and CDR2 YFSETQ. The CDR3 is made up of 15 amino acids. This CDR3 is CASSMIGRSSYEQYF. The CDR3 coding sequence is TGCGCCAGCAGTATGATTGGGAGATCCTCCTACGAGCAGTACTTC.

The chain carries TRBV6-5 and TRBJ2-7; D is undetermined. The CDR3 spans 15 residues. Trimming removed 4 bases at V and 0 bases at J, with 13 bases between. Per germline, CDR1 MNHEY and CDR2 SVGAGI. For the CDR3, the DNA is TGTGCCAGCAGTTCAGTAAGCGCCAGCTCCTACGAGCAGTACTTC. Translating gives CASSSVSASSYEQYF.

The CDR3 spells CASRSTPGQGPETQYF. DNA for the CDR3: TGTGCCAGCAGATCAACCCCGGGACAGGGGCCGGAGACCCAGTACTTC. The chain links TRBV28 to TRBJ2-5; TRBD1 agrees at 10 bases. The CDR3 runs 16 residues. Germline CDR1 MDHEN, CDR2 SYDVKM. V shed 6 bases, J shed 5 bases, and the junction held 12 bases outside the gene matches. Variable domain in full (rest from reference TRBV28 and TRBJ2-5): DVKVTQSSRYLVKRTGEKVFLECVQDMDHENMFWYRQDPGLGLRLIYFSYDVKMKEKGDIPEGYSVSREKKERFSLILESASTNQTSMYLCASRSTPGQGPETQYFGPGTRLLVL.

The genes are TRBV27 and TRBJ2-1; D is possibly TRBD2 (5 bases). Germline CDR1 reads MNHEY; CDR2 reads SMNVEV (reference sequence). Trimming removed 1 base from V and 5 bases from J, with 6 bases in between. The CDR3 totals 13 residues. This CDR3 reads CASSLFGDNEQFF. In DNA form, the CDR3 reads TGTGCCAGCAGTTTATTCGGGGACAATGAGCAGTTCTTC.

CDR3 bases: TGTGCCAGCAGCTTAGGGGACAGGGGGACAGATACGCAGTATTTT. This sequence encodes CASSLGDRGTDTQYF. The gene calls are TRBV11-3 and TRBJ2-3; 11 bases match TRBD1. Germline V gives CDR1 SGHNT, CDR2 YENEEA. The CDR3 has 15 residues. J gave up 3 bases and V 1 base, and 0 bases lay outside the gene matches.